The 4 T cell receptor beta chains reported below all come from one sample, sequenced in a study of T cells in Graves' hyperthyroidism and ophthalmopathy. The source material, RNA transcripts, was used to amplify TCR beta CDR3 regions. The TCR CDR3 first-round RT-PCR relied on the HTBI primer set. TCRdb itself ran the multiplex PCR reads through MiXCR, one entry per CDR3 protein. The sample lists some 490,000 distinct CDR3 sequences; around a fifth were seen once. The sample was blood. The receptors were gathered from a woman between 65 and 79 years old with Graves' ophthalmopathy.

The chain has TRBV3-1 and TRBJ2-1, with 8 bases identical to TRBD1. J lost 9 bases, V lost 5 bases, and 15 bases had no gene match. This CDR3 spans 16 amino acids. CDR1 and CDR2 from the germline V gene are LGHDT and YNNKEL (reference sequence). CDR3: CASSDRDRGVMSEQFF. CDR3 nucleotide sequence: TGTGCCAGCAGCGACCGCGACAGGGGAGTTATGAGTGAGCAGTTCTTC.

In this sample, this clonotype turned up many times. The chain employs TRBV7-8 and TRBJ1-5, with a weak D call TRBD1 (6 bases). The CDR3 runs 15 residues. CDR1 and CDR2 (germline): SGHVS, FQNEAQ. V was clipped by 5 bases and J by 7 bases, with 18 bases between them. The chain's CDR3 is CASSNRGGLSQPQHF. The CDR3 DNA reads TGTGCCAGCAGCAACCGGGGGGGGCTCAGCCAGCCCCAGCATTTT.

The chain carries TRBV7-9 and TRBJ2-1, with D maybe TRBD2 (6 bases). The V gene lost 5 bases and the J gene lost 9 bases, with 17 bases spanning the gap. Germline V CDR1 and CDR2: SEHNR, FQNEAQ (reference sequence). The CDR3 runs to 14 residues. This CDR3 reads CASSPLGGWSEQFF. In nucleotides, the CDR3 is TGTGCCAGCAGCCCCCTCGGAGGGTGGAGTGAGCAGTTCTTC. Full variable domain (missing parts from reference TRBV7-9 and TRBJ2-1): DTGVSQNPRHKITKRGQNVTFRCDPISEHNRLYWYRQTLGQGPEFLTYFQNEAQLEKSRLLSDRFSAERPKGSFSTLEIQRTEQGDSAMYLCASSPLGGWSEQFFGPGTRLTVL.

The chain couples TRBV29-1 to TRBJ1-4; 12 nucleotides agree with TRBD1. The CDR3 contains 13 residues. CDR1 SQVTM and CDR2 ANQGSEA come from the germline V gene. Losses at the gene ends were 6 bases for V and 8 bases for J; bases not matched to a gene: 4. CDR3 sequence reads: CSVGTGGGEKLFF. The CDR3, as DNA: TGCAGCGTAGGGACAGGGGGCGGAGAAAAACTGTTTTTT.